These 30 T cell receptor beta chains came from one sample sequenced in a study of T cells in Graves' hyperthyroidism and ophthalmopathy. From RNA transcripts, TCR beta CDR3 regions were amplified. A first-round RT-PCR of the TCR CDR3 used the HTBI primer set. MiXCR, run by TCRdb on the multiplex PCR reads, gives a single entry per CDR3 protein. The sample lists about 500,000 distinct CDR3 sequences, more than 15% seen once, with about 31% in the top ten. The sample taken for sequencing was blood. The receptors originated from a woman aged 25-40 years with Graves' ophthalmopathy.

This clonotype was recorded a few times. The gene calls are TRBV19 and TRBJ2-6; 12 bases are a match to TRBD2. The CDR3 contains 20 residues. V shed 3 bases, J shed 0 bases, and the junction held 9 bases outside the gene matches. CDR1 and CDR2 from the germline V gene are LNHDA and SQIVND (reference sequence). CDR3 nucleotide sequence: TGTGCCAGTAGTATCGTCGGGACTAGCGGGCTTGGCTCTGGGGCCAACGTCCTGACTTTC. Protein product: CASSIVGTSGLGSGANVLTF.

This clonotype was recorded at least ten times. The chain employs TRBV28 and TRBJ2-1, with 7 bases matching TRBD1. With 3 bases clipped from V and 10 bases from J, the junction kept 9 bases outside the gene matches. This CDR3 is 14 amino acids long. Germline-derived CDR1 and CDR2 are MDHEN and SYDVKM. In DNA form, the CDR3 reads TGTGCCAGCAGTTTCGAATACAGGGGTGGGGAGCAGTTCTTC. Protein product: CASSFEYRGGEQFF.

This clonotype has just a few counts. This CDR3 reads CASSLGTRAEQFF. The CDR3 bases are TGTGCCAGCAGTCTCGGGACTAGGGCCGAGCAGTTCTTC. The gene calls are TRBV7-2 and TRBJ2-1; 8 nucleotides line up with TRBD2. CDR1 and CDR2 from the germline V gene are SGHTA and FQGNSA. The junction had 8 bases not matched to a gene; V was cut back by 6 bases and J by 10 bases. The CDR3 loop spans 13 amino acids.

This clonotype was picked up many times. The CDR3 region is CASSLDRDLGTQYF. CDR3 bases: TGTGCCAGCAGTCTTGACAGGGATTTAGGTACGCAGTATTTT. The chain joins TRBV12-3 or TRBV12-4 to TRBJ2-3, with TRBD1 identical over 7 bases. CDR3 length equals 14 residues. V was clipped by 5 bases and J by 8 bases; unmatched bases: 10.

In this sample, this clonotype turned up many times. This rearrangement joins TRBV11-3 to TRBJ1-1, with 8 positions matching TRBD1. The CDR3 contains 14 residues. The V gene end was trimmed by 4 bases and the J gene end by 6 bases; junction bases not matched to a gene: 7. Germline CDR1 reads SGHNT; CDR2 reads YENEEA. The CDR3 DNA reads TGTGCCAGCAGCTCCTGGACAGGGAGGCCTGAAGCTTTCTTT. Translation gives CASSSWTGRPEAFF.

A few counts support this clonotype. This may stem from a read error, because a much larger clone lies one nucleotide away. This CDR3 is CASSFGLAASGGGQYF. CDR3 bases: TGCGCCAGCAGCTTCGGACTAGCGGCGAGCGGGGGCGGGCAGTACTTC. The chain carries TRBV5-1 and TRBJ2-7; 10 bases fit TRBD2. V shed 2 bases, J shed 9 bases, and the junction held 14 bases outside the gene matches. This CDR3 region has 16 residues. The germline V gene has CDR1 SGHRS and CDR2 YFSETQ.

The chain links TRBV6-6 to TRBJ1-4, with 7 nucleotides matching TRBD1. J gave up 11 bases and V 2 bases, and 11 bases lay outside the gene matches. The CDR3 consists of 15 residues. Germline CDR1 is MNHNY and CDR2 is SVGAGI (reference sequence). CDR3 coding DNA: TGTGCCAGCAGTTACAGAGTGGGACGGGACAGCAAACTGTTTTTT. Its translation is CASSYRVGRDSKLFF.

The chain joins TRBV29-1 to TRBJ2-7; 8 bases align to TRBD1. The CDR3 runs to 14 residues. Trimming cost V 7 bases and J 2 bases; bases outside gene matches: 10. Germline lookup yields CDR1 SQVTM and CDR2 ANQGSEA. For the CDR3, the DNA is TGCAGCGCCGGAGGTGCAGGGGGCCCCTACGAGCAGTACTTC. It encodes CSAGGAGGPYEQYF.

In this sample, this clonotype turned up a few times. The V gene is TRBV7-3, the J gene TRBJ2-3; D is undetermined. Deletions cut 6 bases from V and 6 bases from J, with 16 bases between. In germline, CDR1 is SGHTA, CDR2 FQGTGA. The CDR3 is 14 amino acids. This CDR3 reads CASRVGTSADTQYF. Written as DNA, the CDR3 is TGTGCCAGCAGGGTGGGAACTTCCGCGGATACGCAGTATTTT.

This clonotype was seen a few times. This chain joins TRBV27 and TRBJ2-5; TRBD1 might be the D (5 bases). Germline V gene sequence: CDR1 MNHEY, CDR2 SMNVEV (reference sequence). V lost 4 bases, J lost 3 bases, and 12 bases lay in between. The CDR3 has 14 amino acids. CDR3 residues: CASSSPGHKETQYF. The CDR3 DNA sequence: TGTGCCAGCAGTTCCCCAGGGCACAAAGAGACCCAGTACTTC.

This clonotype was found a few times. This chain connects TRBV7-2 to TRBJ2-2; 7 bases agree with TRBD2. J was trimmed by 7 bases and V by 5 bases; bases with no gene match: 13. Looked up from germline, CDR1 is SGHTA and CDR2 is FQGNSA. The CDR3 consists of 16 residues. CDR3 loop: CASSLWGGRVVGELFF. Written as DNA, the CDR3 is TGTGCCAGCAGCCTCTGGGGAGGGAGAGTAGTCGGGGAGCTGTTTTTT.

This clonotype was counted between two and nine times. The chain links TRBV5-4 to TRBJ2-3, with D uncertain. V was trimmed by 2 bases and J by 2 bases, leaving 9 bases between them. The length of the CDR3 is 14 residues. From germline, CDR1 is SGHNT and CDR2 YYREEE (reference sequence). The CDR3 loop is CASSFSSPTDTQYF. CDR3 coding DNA: TGTGCCAGCAGCTTTAGCAGCCCCACAGATACGCAGTATTTT.

The CDR3 here is CASSFGASYGYTF. As DNA, the CDR3 is TGTGCCAGCAGCTTTGGGGCCAGCTATGGCTACACCTTC. The genes are TRBV5-8 and TRBJ1-2, with a weak D call TRBD1 (5 bases). Germline assignment: CDR1 SGHTS and CDR2 YDEGEE. The V gene lost 2 bases and the J gene lost 4 bases, with 9 bases spanning the gap. The CDR3 has 13 residues.

This clonotype occurred a few times. The chain uses TRBV6-1 and TRBJ2-7; 9 nucleotides align to TRBD1. Per germline, CDR1 MNHNS and CDR2 SASEGT. V dropped 6 bases and J dropped 3; count of bases not matched to a gene: 6. The CDR3 is 14 amino acids. CDR3 bases: TGTGCCAGCAGGGATGACAGGGGGGTCTACGAGCAGTACTTC. Translating gives CASRDDRGVYEQYF.

At least ten counts were recorded for this clonotype. The chain recombines TRBV18 with TRBJ2-5, with 9 bases fitting TRBD2. The V and J ends lost 2 bases and 5 bases, in that order; junction bases with no gene match: 12. CDR1 is KGHSH and CDR2 is LQKENI in the germline V gene. This CDR3 is built from 17 residues. CDR3 in DNA: TGTGCCAGCTCACCATTGAGAATGCGGGAGGGCGCTGAGACCCAGTACTTC. This gives the protein CASSPLRMREGAETQYF.

The sample holds many counts of this clonotype. The J gene is TRBJ2-7, the V gene TRBV30; no clear D gene. Per the germline V gene, CDR1 is GTSNPN and CDR2 is SVGIG (reference sequence). With 1 base removed from V and 9 bases from J, the gap between germline ends came to 13 bases. The CDR3 length is 12 residues. As DNA, the CDR3 is TGTGCCTGGAGTGAACAACTACGCCTGCAGTACTTC. Its protein product is CAWSEQLRLQYF. Full variable domain (rest looked up from reference TRBV30 and TRBJ2-7): SQTIHQWPATLVQPVGSPLSLECTVEGTSNPNLYWYRQAAGRGLQLLFYSVGIGQISSEVPQNLSASRPQDRQFILSSKKLLLSDSGFYLCAWSEQLRLQYFGPGTRLTVT.

This clonotype showed up many times. The V gene is TRBV12-3 or TRBV12-4, the J gene TRBJ2-1; 9 bases line up with TRBD2. Trimming took 7 bases from V and 4 from J; bases not matched to a gene: 5. This CDR3 is built from 14 residues. CDR3 amino acids: CASTLAGVYNEQFF. The CDR3 region has the DNA TGTGCCAGCACACTAGCGGGCGTGTACAATGAGCAGTTCTTC.

This clonotype was found many times. One end of the junction is discordant with germline, which a read error may explain. The gene calls are TRBV15 and TRBJ2-1, with 12 bases aligning to TRBD2. CDR3 length equals 14 residues. Germline CDR1 is LNHNV and CDR2 is YYDKDF (reference sequence). The CDR3 sequence: CATSGLAGNNEQFF. In DNA, the CDR3 is TGTGCCACCTCAGGACTAGCGGGAAACAACGAGCAGTTCTTC.

This clonotype was counted ten times or more. The chain joins TRBV11-2 to TRBJ1-1, with TRBD1 as a possible D gene (6 bases). The germline V gene encodes CDR1 SGHAT and CDR2 FQNNGV. Trimming shortened V by 4 bases and J by 0 bases, and 18 bases separated the two germline ends. The CDR3 length is 17 residues. The CDR3 bases are TGTGCCAGCAGCTGGAAGTCAGGGGACCTAATGAACACTGAAGCTTTCTTT. Translated, it gives CASSWKSGDLMNTEAFF. The entire variable domain, with the rest obtained from reference TRBV11-2 and TRBJ1-1, is as follows: EAGVAQSPRYKIIEKRQSVAFWCNPISGHATLYWYQQILGQGPKLLIQFQNNGVVDDSQLPKDRFSAERLKGVDSTLKIQPAKLEDSAVYLCASSWKSGDLMNTEAFFGQGTRLTVV.

The chain uses TRBV7-3 and TRBJ2-1; D is unclear. The CDR3 is 14 amino acids. Deletions cut 5 bases from V and 4 bases from J, with 12 bases between. Germline assignment: CDR1 SGHTA and CDR2 FQGTGA. The CDR3 region is CASSPRLVYNEQFF. The CDR3, as DNA: TGTGCCAGCAGCCCTCGACTGGTTTACAATGAGCAGTTCTTC.

This clonotype appeared many times. The chain has TRBV30 and TRBJ2-1, with 11 bases identical to TRBD2. The CDR3 contains 14 residues. The junction had 4 bases not matched to a gene; V was cut back by 3 bases and J by 6 bases. Germline lookup yields CDR1 GTSNPN and CDR2 SVGIG (reference sequence). DNA for the CDR3: TGTGCCTGGAGCGAGGGACTAGCGGTCAATGAGCAGTTCTTC. This translates into CAWSEGLAVNEQFF.

This clonotype occurred many times. J is TRBJ2-5 and V is TRBV2; D remains unclear. V was clipped by 2 bases and J by 0 bases, with 7 bases between them. This CDR3 has 14 amino acids. Germline V lookup: CDR1 SNHLY, CDR2 FYNNEI. The CDR3 here is CASSENRNQETQYF. CDR3 nucleotides: TGTGCCAGCAGTGAAAACAGAAACCAAGAGACCCAGTACTTC.

This clonotype appeared many times. The rearrangement joins TRBV3-1 to TRBJ2-1; 8 bases align to TRBD2. Germline V CDR1 and CDR2: LGHDT, YNNKEL (reference sequence). The CDR3 consists of 17 residues. V lost 0 bases to trimming and J lost 4 bases; unmatched junction nucleotides: 8. In DNA, the CDR3 is TGTGCCAGCAGCCAAGAGTTCGGGCTAGCGGGTTACAATGAGCAGTTCTTC. It is translated as CASSQEFGLAGYNEQFF.

Ten or more counts support this clonotype. CDR3 sequence (DNA): TGTGCCAGCAGCTTAGTCAGCGGCGGCACAGATACGCAGTATTTT. Amino acid sequence: CASSLVSGGTDTQYF. The rearrangement links TRBV7-2 to TRBJ2-3; weak D call: TRBD2 (5 bases). The V end lost 1 base, the J end lost 1 base, and 9 bases lay between the germline ends. Germline V gene lookup returns CDR1 SGHTA and CDR2 FQGNSA. The CDR3 spans 15 residues.

There are a few counts of this clonotype. V gene TRBV7-9 combines with J gene TRBJ2-5; TRBD1 agrees at 8 bases. The CDR3 runs to 16 residues. V lost 1 base, J lost 4 bases, and 8 bases stayed unmatched. From germline, CDR1 is SEHNR and CDR2 FQNEAQ (reference sequence). The CDR3 sequence: CASSLGAGGYGETQYF. CDR3 coding DNA: TGTGCCAGCAGCTTAGGGGCAGGGGGCTATGGAGAGACCCAGTACTTC.

There are a few counts of this clonotype. V gene TRBV29-1 combines with J gene TRBJ2-1; 8 nucleotides line up with TRBD1. The CDR3 extends over 17 amino acids. Germline CDR1 is SQVTM and CDR2 is ANQGSEA. The V segment lost 1 base and the J segment 6 bases; nucleotides outside the gene matches: 14. For the CDR3, the DNA is TGCAGCGTTGAAGTAATTACCTGGACAGGGTCTTCCAATGAGCAGTTCTTC. Translating gives CSVEVITWTGSSNEQFF.

The chain combines TRBV24-1 with TRBJ1-2; D not resolved. This CDR3 is built from 13 residues. CDR1 and CDR2 from the germline V gene are KGHDR and SFDVKD. V lost 2 bases, J lost 1 base, and 4 bases lay in between. CDR3 bases: TGTGCCACCAGTGATTCCGGTAACTATGGCTACACCTTC. It specifies CATSDSGNYGYTF.

The V and J genes are TRBV15 and TRBJ2-1; 9 bases line up with TRBD1. Per the germline V gene, CDR1 is LNHNV and CDR2 is YYDKDF (reference sequence). There are 13 residues in the CDR3. J gave up 8 bases and V 6 bases, and 5 bases lay outside the gene matches. The DNA for the CDR3 is TGTGCCACCAGGACAGGGGGTTGGGATGAGCAGTTCTTC. Translation: CATRTGGWDEQFF.

This clonotype was observed at least ten times. The V gene is TRBV6-2 or TRBV6-3, the J gene TRBJ2-1, with D unclear. The CDR3 has 20 residues. Germline values: CDR1 MNHEY, CDR2 SVGEGT. Trimming stripped 0 bases from V and 0 bases from J, with 21 bases between. CDR3 protein: CASSYSKHEVIGDSYNEQFF. The CDR3, as DNA: TGTGCCAGCAGTTACTCGAAACATGAGGTAATCGGAGACTCCTACAATGAGCAGTTCTTC.

This clonotype was seen repeatedly, ten times or more. The chain uses TRBV30 and TRBJ2-2, with TRBD2 identical over 7 bases. V shed 3 bases and J 2 bases; nucleotides not matched to a gene: 3. The CDR3 is 14 amino acids. Germline V gene data show CDR1 as GTSNPN and CDR2 as SVGIG (reference sequence). This chain's CDR3 is CAWRREYNTGELFF. The CDR3 nucleotides are TGTGCCTGGAGGCGGGAGTACAACACCGGGGAGCTGTTTTTT. Complete variable domain (other parts from reference TRBV30 and TRBJ2-2): SQTIHQWPATLVQPVGSPLSLECTVEGTSNPNLYWYRQAAGRGLQLLFYSVGIGQISSEVPQNLSASRPQDRQFILSSKKLLLSDSGFYLCAWRREYNTGELFFGEGSRLTVL.